The next 10 T cell receptor beta chains were all read from a single sample in a study of T cells in Graves' hyperthyroidism and ophthalmopathy (dated by TCRdb to about 2019). The method was multiplex PCR. Instrument used: Illumina HiSeq 2000. Amplification of TCR beta CDR3 regions was carried out from RNA transcripts. The first round of RT-PCR for the TCR CDR3 was performed with the HTBI primer set and the Qiagen OneStep RT-PCR kit. TCRdb reran the public reads through fastp at Q25 and MiXCR, keeping productive beta chains. Identical CDR3 protein sequences are pooled into one entry, listed with their most common genes and DNA. Recorded for this sample are more than 550,000 distinct CDR3 sequences; around a sixth of them occurred a single time. Jointly, the top ten make up about 16% of the sample. Sequenced: blood. The origin of the receptors is a man between 50 and 59 years old with Graves' hyperthyroidism.

This clonotype was picked up many times. The chain joins TRBV20-1 to TRBJ2-1, with 7 bases aligning to TRBD2. The CDR3 loop spans 14 amino acids. The V segment lost 4 bases and the J segment 7 bases; nucleotides outside the gene matches: 10. From germline, CDR1 is DFQATT and CDR2 SNEGSKA (reference sequence). In DNA, the CDR3 is TGCAGTGCTAAAAGCGGGGTCCTTAAGAATGAGCAGTTCTTC. This sequence encodes CSAKSGVLKNEQFF.

This sequence joins TRBV7-9 and TRBJ2-1; D not resolved. Trimming took off 1 base at V and 6 bases at J, with 4 bases between the two ends. Germline loops: CDR1 SEHNR, CDR2 FQNEAQ (reference sequence). The CDR3 covers 12 residues. This CDR3 reads CASSLEPNEQFF. The CDR3 DNA is TGTGCCAGCAGCTTAGAACCCAATGAGCAGTTCTTC.

J is TRBJ1-1 and V is TRBV20-1; no reliable D call. Looked up from germline, CDR1 is DFQATT and CDR2 is SNEGSKA (reference sequence). Trimming removed 1 base from V and 8 bases from J, with 14 bases in between. The CDR3 runs to 13 residues. In nucleotides, the CDR3 is TGCAGTGCTAGAGGGGCGACGGGTTCCGAAGCTTTCTTT. It specifies CSARGATGSEAFF.

The V and J genes are TRBV6-1 and TRBJ1-2; D perhaps matches TRBD1 (5 bases). V lost 2 bases and J 6 bases, leaving 10 bases between the germline ends. The CDR3 consists of 13 residues. Germline CDR1 is MNHNS and CDR2 is SASEGT. The chain's CDR3 is CASSEFGGNGYTF. The CDR3 DNA is TGTGCCAGCAGTGAATTTGGGGGTAATGGCTACACCTTC.

This clonotype was detected many times. The chain carries TRBV24-1 and TRBJ2-1; D perhaps matches TRBD1 (6 bases). CDR3 size: 19 residues. V was pared by 3 bases and J by 2 bases, with 22 bases between. Per the germline V gene, CDR1 is KGHDR and CDR2 is SFDVKD. The CDR3, as DNA: TGTGCCACCAGTGATCCACTCACGGGGCCAGGGGAACCCTACAATGAGCAGTTCTTC. Protein: CATSDPLTGPGEPYNEQFF.

The genes are TRBV9 and TRBJ1-2; 9 nucleotides match TRBD1. J gave up 5 bases and V 0 bases, and 5 bases lay outside the gene matches. CDR3 length: 15 residues. The germline CDR1 and CDR2 sequences are SGDLS and YYNGEE. DNA for the CDR3: TGTGCCAGCAGCGTAGACGGACAGGGGTTATATGGCTACACCTTC. It codes for CASSVDGQGLYGYTF.

This clonotype was seen many times. The V gene is TRBV7-9, the J gene TRBJ1-1; unclear D gene. Deletions cut 5 bases from V and 4 bases from J, with 8 bases between. Germline V gene data show CDR1 as SEHNR and CDR2 as FQNEAQ (reference sequence). This CDR3 comprises 12 residues. The CDR3 is CASSGVGTEAFF. The CDR3 coding sequence is TGTGCCAGCAGCGGGGTAGGCACTGAAGCTTTCTTT.

This clonotype was detected many times. V gene TRBV12-3 or TRBV12-4 combines with J gene TRBJ2-2, with D perhaps TRBD1 or TRBD2 (5 bases each). The CDR3 runs to 16 residues. The ends were cut back, 4 bases at V and 3 bases at J, with 15 bases in the middle. The CDR3 is CASSSGPQIYTGELFF. The CDR3 DNA reads TGTGCCAGCAGTTCGGGACCCCAAATCTACACCGGGGAGCTGTTTTTT.

The sample holds many counts of this clonotype. The chain joins TRBV2 to TRBJ2-2, with 7 bases aligning to TRBD1. The CDR3 covers 18 residues. Germline V gene data show CDR1 as SNHLY and CDR2 as FYNNEI. The V gene end was trimmed by 4 bases and the J gene end by 0 bases; junction bases not matched to a gene: 11. The CDR3 is CASSGISRGTANTGELFF. The CDR3 DNA sequence: TGTGCCAGCAGTGGGATTTCGCGTGGGACAGCGAACACCGGGGAGCTGTTTTTT.

The chain recombines TRBV3-1 with TRBJ1-5; D remains unclear. The germline V and J ends were trimmed by 0 bases and 3 bases, with 9 bases remaining between them. In germline, CDR1 is LGHDT, CDR2 YNNKEL (reference sequence). The CDR3 has 15 residues. CDR3 sequence reads: CASSQENGFNQPQHF. The DNA of the CDR3 is TGTGCCAGCAGCCAAGAGAACGGATTCAATCAGCCCCAGCATTTT.